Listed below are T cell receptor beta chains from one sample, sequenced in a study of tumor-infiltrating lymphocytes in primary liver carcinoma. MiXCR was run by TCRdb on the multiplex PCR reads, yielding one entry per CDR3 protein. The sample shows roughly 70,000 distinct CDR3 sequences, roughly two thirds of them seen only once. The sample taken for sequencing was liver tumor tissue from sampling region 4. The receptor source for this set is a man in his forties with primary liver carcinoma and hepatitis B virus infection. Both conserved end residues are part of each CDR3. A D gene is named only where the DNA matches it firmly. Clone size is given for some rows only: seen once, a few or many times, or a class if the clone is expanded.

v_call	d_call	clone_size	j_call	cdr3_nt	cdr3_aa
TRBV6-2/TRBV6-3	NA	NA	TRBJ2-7	TGTGCCAGCAGTTACCATCTAAACAGGGTATACGAGCAGTACTTC	CASSYHLNRVYEQYF
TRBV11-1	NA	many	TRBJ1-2	TGTGCCAGCAGCTTGGTCCATAACTATGGCTACACCTTC	CASSLVHNYGYTF
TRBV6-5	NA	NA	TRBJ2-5	TGTGCCAGCAGTCACATCGGACGGCAAGAGACCCAGTACTTC	CASSHIGRQETQYF
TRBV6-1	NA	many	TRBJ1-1	TGTGCCAGCAGTGAAAGAAGGGAAGCTGAAGCTTTCTTT	CASSERREAEAFF
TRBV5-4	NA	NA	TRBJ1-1	TGTGCCATCAGGTCGGGGGGCTACATGAACACTGAGGCTTTCTTT	CAIRSGGYMNTEAFF
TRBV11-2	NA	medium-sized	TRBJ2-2	TGTGCCAGCAGCTTAGTGCGGGTACCGAACACCGGGGAGCTGTTTTTT	CASSLVRVPNTGELFF
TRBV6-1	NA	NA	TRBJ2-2	TGTGCCAGCAGTGGTCTGGGACTGGCGGGGACCGGGGAGCTGTTTTTT	CASSGLGLAGTGELFF
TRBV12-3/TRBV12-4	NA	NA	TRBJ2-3	TGTGCCAGCAGTTTCGTGGTTGGGAGGAAAGATACGCAGTATTTT	CASSFVVGRKDTQYF
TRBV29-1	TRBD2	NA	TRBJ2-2	TGCAGCCTTACACTAGCGACTAACACCGGGGAGCTGTTTTTT	CSLTLATNTGELFF
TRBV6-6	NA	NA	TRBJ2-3	TGTGCCAGCAGTACGTGGAGAACTAGCACAGATACGCAGTATTTT	CASSTWRTSTDTQYF
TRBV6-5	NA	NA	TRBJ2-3	TGTGCCAGCAGTCCCCCCTCAAGACGGAGCACAGATACGCAGTATTTT	CASSPPSRRSTDTQYF
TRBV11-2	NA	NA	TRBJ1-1	TGTGCCAGCAGCTTAACGGCCGCGAGGACTGAAGCTTTCTTT	CASSLTAARTEAFF
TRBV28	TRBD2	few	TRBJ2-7	TGTGCCAGCAGTCCCCTAGCGGGAGTCTACGAGCAGTACTTC	CASSPLAGVYEQYF
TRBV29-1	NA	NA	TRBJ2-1	TGCAGCGTCGTCAGGGGGGACTCTTACAATGAGCAGTTATTC	CSVVRGDSYNEQLF
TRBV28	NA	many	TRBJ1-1	TGTGCCAGCAGTTTAAGACAGCTTATGAACACTGAAGCTTTCTTT	CASSLRQLMNTEAFF
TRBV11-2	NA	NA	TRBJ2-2	TGTGCCAGCAGCTCAGTTCGGGTACCGAACACCTGGGAGCTGTTTTTT	CASSSVRVPNTWELFF
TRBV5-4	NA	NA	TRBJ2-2	TGTACCAGCAGCTCGACTAGAGCGAACACCGGGGAGCTGTTTTTT	CTSSSTRANTGELFF
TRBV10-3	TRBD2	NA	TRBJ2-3	TGTGCTATCAGTGCATCCTCAATGACTAGCGGGGGCGCAGATACGCAGTATTTT	CAISASSMTSGGADTQYF
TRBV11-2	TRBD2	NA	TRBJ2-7	TGTACCAGCAGCTTAATTACTAGCGGGATGGCCGACCCTCCCTACGAGCAGTACTTC	CTSSLITSGMADPPYEQYF
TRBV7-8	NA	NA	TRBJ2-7	TGTCTCAGCAGCTTATCCTACGAGCAGTACTTC	CLSSLSYEQYF
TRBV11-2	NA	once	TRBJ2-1	TGTGCCAACAGCCCGTCGAGGGCTAGCGCATACGATGCGCAGTTCTTC	CANSPSRASAYDAQFF
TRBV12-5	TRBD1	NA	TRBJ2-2	TGTGCTAGTGGTACGGGACAGGGGGCGGGGACCGGGGAGCTGTTTTTT	CASGTGQGAGTGELFF
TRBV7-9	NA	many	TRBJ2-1	TGTGCCAGCAGCCCGGAGCGTGGTGAGCAGTTCTTC	CASSPERGEQFF
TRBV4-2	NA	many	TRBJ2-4	TGTGCCAGCAGCCCGGAGGGGGGTGGAACCAAAAACATTCAGTACTTC	CASSPEGGGTKNIQYF
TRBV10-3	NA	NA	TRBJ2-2	TGTACCATCAGTGAGCCTGCTTCCGGGGAGCTGTTTTTT	CTISEPASGELFF
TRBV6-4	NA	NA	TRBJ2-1	TGTGCCGGCAGTGAACGTGGGAGCGAAGATGAGCAGTTCTTC	CAGSERGSEDEQFF
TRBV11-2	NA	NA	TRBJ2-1	TGTACCAGCAGCTTCGGGGGAGGGGGGCGCTTCAATGAGCAGTTCTTC	CTSSFGGGGRFNEQFF
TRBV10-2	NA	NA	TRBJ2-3	TGCGCCAGCAGTGAGTCGACGGCAAGGGTAGATACGCAGTATTTT	CASSESTARVDTQYF
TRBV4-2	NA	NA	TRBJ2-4	TGTGCCAGCAACCAAGGAATGGGACTTCTCGCCAAAAACATTCAGTACTTC	CASNQGMGLLAKNIQYF
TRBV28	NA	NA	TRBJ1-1	TGTGCCAGCAGTTTATTCGTCTCGGTTTTAGGGAACACTGAGGTTTTCTTT	CASSLFVSVLGNTEVFF
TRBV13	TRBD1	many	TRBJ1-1	TGTGCCAGCAGGACAGGGGGTGCAAACACTGAAGCTTTCTTT	CASRTGGANTEAFF
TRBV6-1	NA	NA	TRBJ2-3	TGTGTCAGCAGTGCTACACATACAGCAGATACGCAGTATTTT	CVSSATHTADTQYF
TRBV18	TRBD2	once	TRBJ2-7	TGTGCCAGCCCACCAACCCGAGGGACTAGCCCCTACGAGCAGTACTTC	CASPPTRGTSPYEQYF
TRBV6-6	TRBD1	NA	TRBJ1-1	TGTGCCAGCAGACTCTATACAGGGGATTTTACTGAAGCTGTCTTT	CASRLYTGDFTEAVF
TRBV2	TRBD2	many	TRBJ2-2	TGTGCCAGCACCCACGGGCTAGCGGGGGGGGAGCTGTTTTTT	CASTHGLAGGELFF
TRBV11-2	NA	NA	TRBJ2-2	TGTGCCAACAGCTTAATGGTTAACACCGGGGAGCTGCTTTTT	CANSLMVNTGELLF
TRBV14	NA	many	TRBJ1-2	TGTGCCAGCAGCCAACGATATCACCCTCAAGAGCACTATGGCTACACCTTC	CASSQRYHPQEHYGYTF
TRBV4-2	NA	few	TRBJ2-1	TGTGTCAGCAGCCAAGAGGAGCGGGATAAGGGGGTTAATGAGCAGTTCTTC	CVSSQEERDKGVNEQFF
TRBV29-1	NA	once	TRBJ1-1	TGCTGCGCTGTAAAGGCCTTGAACACTGAAGCTTTCTTT	CCAVKALNTEAFF
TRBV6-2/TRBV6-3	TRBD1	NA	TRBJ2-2	TGTGCCAGCACCTCCGGGACAGGGGACACCGGGGAGCTGTTTTTT	CASTSGTGDTGELFF
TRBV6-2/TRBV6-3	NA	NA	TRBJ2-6	TGTGCCAGCAGTGCCGGAGGAGCTGGGGCCAACGTCCCGACTTTC	CASSAGGAGANVPTF
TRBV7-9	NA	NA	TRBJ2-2	TGTGTCAGCAGCCCCGGGCAGCGTAACACCGGGGAGCTGTTTTTT	CVSSPGQRNTGELFF
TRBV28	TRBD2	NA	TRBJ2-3	TGTGCCAGCAGCCCACTAGCGGGAGGTGACAGTGGCATAGATAGGCAGTATTTT	CASSPLAGGDSGIDRQYF
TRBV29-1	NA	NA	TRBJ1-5	TGCAGCGTTGTCGGACAGATGAATCAGCCCCAGCTTTTT	CSVVGQMNQPQLF
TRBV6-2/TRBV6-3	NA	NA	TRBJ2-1	TGTGCCAGCATCAATGGAGGAGAGCAGTTCTTC	CASINGGEQFF
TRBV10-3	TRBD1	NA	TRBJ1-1	TGTGCCATCATGGGGAGGTCACAGGGGTTGGACACTGAAGCTTTCTTT	CAIMGRSQGLDTEAFF
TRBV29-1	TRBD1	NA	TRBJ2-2	TGCAGCGCTGAGAGACAGGGACGGGGCGTGGAACTGTTTTTT	CSAERQGRGVELFF
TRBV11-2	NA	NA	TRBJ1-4	TGTGCCAGTATCTTAGACGGGTTCTCTAATGAAAAACTGTTTTTT	CASILDGFSNEKLFF
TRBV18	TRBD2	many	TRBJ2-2	TGTGCCAGCTCACCACTTCGGCGGGAGAGGAGTGGGGAGCTGTTTTTT	CASSPLRRERSGELFF
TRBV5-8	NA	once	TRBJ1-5	TGTGCCAGCAGCTCCCTTCGAGTTGGCAATCAGCCCCAGCATTTT	CASSSLRVGNQPQHF
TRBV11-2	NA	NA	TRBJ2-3	TGTGCCAGCAGCGAATCCATAGATACGCTGTATTTT	CASSESIDTLYF
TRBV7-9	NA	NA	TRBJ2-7	TGTGCCAGCAGCTTTGGGGGCTGGAGGGCCCCCGTCGAACAGTACTTC	CASSFGGWRAPVEQYF
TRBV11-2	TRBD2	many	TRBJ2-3	TGTGCCAGCAGCTTACAAGCGGGAGTCAGCACAGATACGCAGTATTTT	CASSLQAGVSTDTQYF
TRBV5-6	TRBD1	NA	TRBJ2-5	TGTGGCAGCAGCGGCCCGTCCGGGACAGTGAACCAAGAGACCCAGTACTTC	CGSSGPSGTVNQETQYF
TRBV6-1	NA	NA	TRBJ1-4	TGTGACAGCAGTGAACGAGGCGTACAAGTGGGAGAAAAACTGTTTTTT	CDSSERGVQVGEKLFF